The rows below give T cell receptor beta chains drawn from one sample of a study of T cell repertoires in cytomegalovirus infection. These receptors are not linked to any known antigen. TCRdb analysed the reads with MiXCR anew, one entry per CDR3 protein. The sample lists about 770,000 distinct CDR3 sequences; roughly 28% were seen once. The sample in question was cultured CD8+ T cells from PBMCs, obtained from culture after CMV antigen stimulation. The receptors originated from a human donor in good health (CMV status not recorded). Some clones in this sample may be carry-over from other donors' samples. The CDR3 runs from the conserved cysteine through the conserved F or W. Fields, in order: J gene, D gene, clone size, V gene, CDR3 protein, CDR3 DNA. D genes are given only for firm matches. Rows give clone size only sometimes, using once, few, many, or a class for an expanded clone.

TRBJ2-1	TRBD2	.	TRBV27	CASSILAGGESWYNEQFF	TGTGCCAGCAGTATTCTCGCGGGGGGGGAATCTTGGTACAATGAGCAGTTCTTC
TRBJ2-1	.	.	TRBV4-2	CASSQGGGDEQFF	TGTGCCAGCAGCCAAGGAGGGGGGGATGAGCAGTTCTTC
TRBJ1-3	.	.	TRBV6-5	CASSYKSSGNTIYF	TGTGCCAGCAGTTATAAGAGCTCTGGAAACACCATATATTTT
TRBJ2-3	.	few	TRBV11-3	CASSRRDGPGDTDTQYF	TGTGCCAGCAGCCGACGGGACGGACCGGGGGACACAGATACGCAGTATTTT
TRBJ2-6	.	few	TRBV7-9	CASSPRTAGANVLTF	TGTGCCAGCAGCCCTCGGACAGCTGGGGCCAACGTCCTGACTTTC
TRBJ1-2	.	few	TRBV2	CASNTGYYGYTF	TGTGCCAGCAACACAGGTTACTATGGCTACACCTTC
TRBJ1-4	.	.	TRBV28	CASSIYSTENEKLFF	TGTGCCAGCAGTATATACTCGACAGAGAATGAAAAACTGTTTTTT
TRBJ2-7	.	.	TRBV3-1	CASSQSRMMAYEQYF	TGTGCCAGCAGCCAATCTCGGATGATGGCGTACGAGCAGTACTTC
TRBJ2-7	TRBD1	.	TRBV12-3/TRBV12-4	CASSSRDSLNYEQYF	TGTGCCAGCAGTTCCAGGGACAGCCTCAACTACGAGCAGTACTTC
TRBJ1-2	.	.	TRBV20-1	CSVLVEQGTLANYGYTF	TGCAGTGTTCTAGTTGAACAGGGAACGTTAGCTAACTATGGCTACACCTTC
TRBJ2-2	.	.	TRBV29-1	CSVERRDTGELFF	TGCAGCGTTGAACGCAGGGACACCGGGGAGCTGTTTTTT
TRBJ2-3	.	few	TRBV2	CATLGEDTQYF	TGTGCCACCTTGGGGGAAGATACGCAGTATTTT
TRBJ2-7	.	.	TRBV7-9	CASSLAPGSSADEQYF	TGTGCCAGCAGCTTAGCCCCAGGGTCCTCGGCGGACGAGCAGTACTTC
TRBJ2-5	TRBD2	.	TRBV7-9	CASSLAPGKRGGPLGQETQYF	TGTGCCAGCAGCTTAGCTCCTGGAAAGCGGGGGGGCCCGTTGGGGCAAGAGACCCAGTACTTC
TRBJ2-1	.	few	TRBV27	CASTGVYNEQFF	TGTGCCAGCACAGGGGTTTACAATGAGCAGTTCTTC
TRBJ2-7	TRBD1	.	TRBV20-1	CSAARQGDPYEQYF	TGCAGTGCCGCCAGACAGGGGGACCCCTACGAGCAGTACTTC
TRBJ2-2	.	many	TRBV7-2	CASSSPPYGELFF	TGTGCCAGCAGCTCACCCCCGTACGGGGAGCTGTTTTTT
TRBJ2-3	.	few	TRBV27	CASSFYLGTTDTQYF	TGTGCCAGCAGTTTTTATTTGGGGACCACAGATACGCAGTATTTT
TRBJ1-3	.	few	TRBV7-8	CASSLAPGPGNTIYF	TGTGCCAGCAGCTTAGCCCCTGGCCCTGGAAACACCATATATTTT
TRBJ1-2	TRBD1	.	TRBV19	CASTYNNDRVEGYTF	TGTGCCAGTACCTATAACAATGACAGGGTAGAAGGCTACACCTTC
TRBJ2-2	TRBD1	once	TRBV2	CASTPDGTANTGELFF	TGTGCCAGCACCCCCGATGGGACAGCGAACACCGGGGAGCTGTTTTTT
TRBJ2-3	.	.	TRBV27	CASSLSSPVGTDTQYF	TGTGCCAGCAGTTTATCCTCGCCGGTAGGGACAGATACGCAGTATTTT
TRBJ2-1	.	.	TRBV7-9	CASSKDNEQFF	TGTGCCAGCAGCAAAGACAATGAGCAGTTCTTC
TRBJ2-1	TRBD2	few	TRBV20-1	CSARDPAGTSYNEQFF	TGCAGTGCTAGAGACCCAGCGGGGACCTCCTACAATGAGCAGTTCTTC
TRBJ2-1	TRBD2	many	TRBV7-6	CASSLAGLAGGSLYNEQFF	TGTGCCAGCAGCTTAGCGGGACTAGCGGGGGGTTCCCTCTACAATGAGCAGTTCTTC
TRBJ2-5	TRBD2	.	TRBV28	CASASGGASETQYF	TGTGCCAGCGCTAGCGGGGGGGCATCTGAGACCCAGTACTTC
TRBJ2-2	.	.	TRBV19	CASSIRWINANTGELFF	TGTGCCAGTAGTATTAGATGGATCAACGCGAACACCGGGGAGCTGTTTTTT
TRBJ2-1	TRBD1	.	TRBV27	CASSLPDYRGGHNEQFF	TGTGCCAGCAGTTTACCCGATTACAGGGGCGGTCACAATGAGCAGTTCTTC
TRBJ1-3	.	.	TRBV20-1	CSAREGNTIYF	TGCAGTGCTAGAGAAGGAAACACCATATATTTT
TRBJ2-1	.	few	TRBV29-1	CSVESPRGEQFF	TGCAGCGTTGAATCCCCCCGGGGGGAGCAGTTCTTC
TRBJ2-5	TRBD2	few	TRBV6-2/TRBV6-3	CASSYSGTSLQETQYF	TGTGCCAGCAGTTACTCGGGGACTAGCCTCCAAGAGACCCAGTACTTC
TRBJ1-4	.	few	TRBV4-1	CASSRRWPSGEKLFF	TGCGCCAGCAGCCGGCGGTGGCCGAGCGGTGAAAAACTGTTTTTT
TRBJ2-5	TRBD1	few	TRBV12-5	CASGFPGGLETQYF	TGTGCTAGTGGTTTCCCAGGGGGCTTAGAGACCCAGTACTTC
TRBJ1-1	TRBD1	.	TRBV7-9	CATPPRQGDTEAFF	TGTGCCACCCCCCCCCGGCAGGGGGACACTGAAGCTTTCTTT
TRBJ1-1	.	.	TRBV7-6	CASSTPRGGRGQAFF	TGTGCCAGCTCGACTCCCAGGGGCGGCAGAGGACAAGCTTTCTTT
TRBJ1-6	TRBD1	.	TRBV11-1	CASSLDNRGYYNSPLHF	TGTGCCAGCAGCTTGGATAACAGGGGGTATTATAATTCACCCCTCCACTTT
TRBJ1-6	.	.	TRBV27	CASMGGYNSPLHF	TGTGCCAGCATGGGTGGCTATAATTCACCCCTCCACTTT
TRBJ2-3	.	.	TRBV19	CEGQGNDTQYF	TGCGAGGGGCAGGGGAATGATACGCAGTATTTT
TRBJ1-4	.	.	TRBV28	CASSSTVATNEKLFF	TGTGCCAGCAGTTCGACGGTTGCAACTAATGAAAAACTGTTTTTT
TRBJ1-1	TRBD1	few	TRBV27	CASSLLGKRQGVKETEAFF	TGTGCCAGCAGTTTATTAGGGAAAAGACAGGGCGTAAAGGAAACTGAAGCTTTCTTT
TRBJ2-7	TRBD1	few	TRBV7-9	CASTPETGAWEQYF	TGTGCCAGCACGCCCGAGACAGGGGCGTGGGAGCAGTACTTC
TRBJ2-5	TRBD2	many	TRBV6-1	CASTSSGTNQETQYF	TGTGCCAGCACCAGCTCCGGGACTAACCAAGAGACCCAGTACTTC
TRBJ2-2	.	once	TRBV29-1	CSVRAGTGELFF	TGCAGCGTCCGGGCCGGCACCGGGGAGCTGTTTTTT
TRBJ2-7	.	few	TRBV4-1	CASSRANSEGYEQYF	TGCGCCAGCAGCCGAGCGAACAGTGAGGGGTACGAGCAGTACTTC